Listed here are 15 T cell receptor beta chains from one sample, sequenced in a study of cytomegalovirus exposure and HLA in healthy donors. In the PCR, 60 Vbeta and 13 Jbeta primers were used. The data were produced by immunoSEQ multiplex PCR, yet TCRdb's version contains in-frame clones alone and is incomplete. The repertoire holds around 130,000 clones, with approximately 8.8% as singletons. Sequences were obtained from PBMCs. The receptor source for this set is a man aged 35-49 years in good health and CMV-seronegative.

This clone was seen a few times. The chain combines TRBV28 with TRBJ2-7; TRBD1 matches at 12 bases. Germline loops: CDR1 MDHEN, CDR2 SYDVKM. This CDR3 has 14 residues. J was trimmed by 2 bases and V by 8 bases; bases with no gene match: 4. The CDR3 DNA follows: TGTGCCAGCGACGGGACAGGGGGCCCCTACGAGCAGTACTTC. Its translation is CASDGTGGPYEQYF.

The chain links TRBV4-3 to TRBJ2-7; D may be TRBD2 (7 bases). CDR3 size: 14 residues. Trimming took 2 bases from V and 2 from J, leaving 10 bases between them. In germline, CDR1 is LGHNA, CDR2 YSLEER. The CDR3 coding sequence is TGCGCCAGCAGCCAATACGGGGGGCCCTACGAGCAGTACTTC. Protein sequence: CASSQYGGPYEQYF.

The chain employs TRBV10-1 and TRBJ1-1; TRBD1 agrees at 8 bases. The CDR3 covers 15 residues. Germline V lookup: CDR1 WNHNN, CDR2 SYGVQD (reference sequence). Trimming removed 5 bases from V and 1 base from J; junction bases left unmatched: 6. CDR3 sequence: CASSSTGVANTEAFF. For the CDR3, the DNA is TGCGCCAGCAGTTCGACAGGGGTCGCGAACACTGAAGCTTTCTTT.

This chain joins TRBV4-2 and TRBJ2-3; weak D call: TRBD2 (6 bases). Deletions cut 1 base from V and 3 bases from J, with 8 bases between. The germline CDR1 and CDR2 sequences are LGHNA and YNFKEQ. This CDR3 has 14 residues. CDR3 loop: CASSQVGGTDTQYF. The CDR3 DNA sequence: TGTGCCAGCAGCCAAGTGGGGGGTACAGATACGCAGTATTTT.

This clone turned up a few times. The chain is built from TRBV4-1 and TRBJ2-5; 15 nucleotides agree with TRBD2. CDR3 size: 16 residues. The V gene's germline CDR1 is MGHRA and CDR2 YSYEKL. The V and J ends lost 3 bases and 5 bases, in that order; junction bases with no gene match: 4. Written as DNA, the CDR3 is TGCGCCAGCAGCCAGGGACTAGCGGGGGGAGAGGAGACCCAGTACTTC. Protein: CASSQGLAGGEETQYF.

CDR3 in amino acids: CASTFKGARNSPLHF. For the CDR3, the DNA is TGTGCCAGCACTTTTAAGGGGGCGCGAAATTCACCCCTCCACTTT. V is TRBV27 and J is TRBJ1-6; 7 bases fit TRBD1. Germline lookup yields CDR1 MNHEY and CDR2 SMNVEV (reference sequence). V lost 7 bases to trimming and J lost 7 bases; unmatched junction nucleotides: 10. This CDR3 has 15 residues.

This clone turned up a few times. This sample includes further DNA sequences coding for the same CDR3. V gene TRBV10-3 combines with J gene TRBJ1-5; D not resolved. V was trimmed by 6 bases and J by 2 bases, leaving 11 bases between them. Germline CDR1 and CDR2: ENHRY and SYGVKD. The CDR3 extends over 14 amino acids. The chain's CDR3 is CAISPGIGNQPQHF. The CDR3 bases are TGTGCCATCAGCCCGGGAATCGGCAATCAGCCCCAGCATTTT.

The CDR3 loop reads CASSADSDYGYTF. CDR3 nucleotide sequence: TGTGCCAGCAGCGCGGACAGCGACTATGGCTACACCTTC. The chain employs TRBV7-9 and TRBJ1-2, with a weak D call TRBD1 (6 bases). The CDR3 spans 13 residues. V lost 5 bases and J lost 3, with 10 bases in between. Germline V gene lookup returns CDR1 SEHNR and CDR2 FQNEAQ (reference sequence).

For the CDR3, the DNA is TGTGCCAGCAGTTACAAGGACAATGAAGCTTTCTTT. Its translation: CASSYKDNEAFF. The chain has TRBV6-5 and TRBJ1-1, with a weak D call TRBD1 (5 bases). Germline V gene sequence: CDR1 MNHEY, CDR2 SVGAGI. V was shortened by 2 bases and J by 7 bases, with 8 bases between the two germline ends. This CDR3 contains 12 residues.

This chain joins TRBV7-2 and TRBJ2-5, with TRBD1 matching 9 bases. Germline CDR1 is SGHTA and CDR2 is FQGNSA. The length of the CDR3 is 16 residues. Unmatched junction bases numbered 12, after V lost 5 bases and J lost 5 bases. This CDR3 is CASSQNRGRGLETQYF. The CDR3 coding sequence is TGTGCCAGCAGCCAGAACAGGGGGCGCGGACTGGAGACCCAGTACTTC.

This clone was counted a few times. This chain links TRBV9 with TRBJ1-3; 7 nucleotides match TRBD1. The V gene end was trimmed by 4 bases and the J gene end by 2 bases; junction bases not matched to a gene: 6. The CDR3 sequence is 15 residues long. Germline values: CDR1 SGDLS, CDR2 YYNGEE. CDR3 loop: CASSPRDRAGNTIYF. Here the CDR3 DNA reads TGTGCCAGCAGCCCCAGAGACAGGGCTGGAAACACCATATATTTT.

This clone was detected only a few times. The rearrangement joins TRBV7-9 to TRBJ1-1; 7 bases match TRBD1. Unmatched junction bases numbered 10, after V lost 7 bases and J lost 5 bases. This CDR3 has 14 residues. From germline, CDR1 is SEHNR and CDR2 FQNEAQ (reference sequence). The chain's CDR3 is CASILTGAGTEAFF. For the CDR3, the DNA is TGTGCCAGCATCCTAACAGGGGCGGGGACTGAAGCTTTCTTT. The full variable domain, in which reference TRBV7-9 and TRBJ1-1 provide the parts outside the CDR3, is DTGVSQNPRHKITKRGQNVTFRCDPISEHNRLYWYRQTLGQGPEFLTYFQNEAQLEKSRLLSDRFSAERPKGSFSTLEIQRTEQGDSAMYLCASILTGAGTEAFFGQGTRLTVV.

The chain has TRBV19 and TRBJ2-3, with 7 bases lining up with TRBD1. Germline values: CDR1 LNHDA, CDR2 SQIVND (reference sequence). The CDR3 totals 14 residues. The junction had 12 bases not matched to a gene; V was cut back by 5 bases and J by 10 bases. DNA for the CDR3: TGTGCCAGTAGTCACCGGGACAGTCTCGACCCGCAGTATTTT. Encoded protein: CASSHRDSLDPQYF.

The V call is TRBV6-1, the J call TRBJ1-4; D unclear. The germline V gene has CDR1 MNHNS and CDR2 SASEGT. CDR3 length: 13 residues. The V gene lost 5 bases and the J gene lost 0 bases, with 4 bases spanning the gap. This CDR3 is CASSLATNEKLFF. The CDR3 DNA reads TGTGCCAGCAGTCTTGCAACTAATGAAAAACTGTTTTTT.

The chain couples TRBV4-1 to TRBJ1-5; D unresolved. V lost 0 bases and J lost 0, with 9 bases in between. In germline, CDR1 is MGHRA, CDR2 YSYEKL. This CDR3 contains 16 residues. The CDR3 is CASSQEEGYSNQPQHF. For the CDR3, the DNA is TGCGCCAGCAGCCAAGAGGAGGGATATAGCAATCAGCCCCAGCATTTT.